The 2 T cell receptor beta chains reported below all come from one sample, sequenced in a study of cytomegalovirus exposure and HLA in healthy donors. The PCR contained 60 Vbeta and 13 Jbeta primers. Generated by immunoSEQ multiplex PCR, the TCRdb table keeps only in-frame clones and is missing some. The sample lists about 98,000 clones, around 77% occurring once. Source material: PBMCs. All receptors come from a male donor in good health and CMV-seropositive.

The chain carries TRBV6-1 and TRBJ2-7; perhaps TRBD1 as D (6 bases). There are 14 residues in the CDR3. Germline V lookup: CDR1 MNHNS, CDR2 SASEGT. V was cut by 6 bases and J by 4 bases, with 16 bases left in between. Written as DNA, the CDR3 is TGTGCCAGCAGAGTACAGGGTGGGGGTTACGAGCAGTACTTC. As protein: CASRVQGGGYEQYF.

CDR3 amino acids: CASSPRQYANTGELFF. For the CDR3, the DNA is TGTGCCAGCAGCCCTAGACAGTACGCGAACACCGGGGAGCTGTTTTTT. The J gene is TRBJ2-2, the V gene TRBV7-6, with a tentative D call TRBD1 (5 bases). The CDR3 has 16 amino acids. V was trimmed by 5 bases and J by 0 bases, leaving 13 bases between them. Germline loops: CDR1 SGHVS, CDR2 FNYEAQ.